This T cell receptor (beta chain) was profiled in a study of T cells expressing NK-cell markers (TCRdb year 2020). For the study in its entirety: Three sorted T-cell subsets (CD3+CD56+NKG2C+, CD3+CD56+NKG2C- and CD3+CD56-NKG2C+) from about 8 donors had their TCR beta-chain repertoires profiled. All eight donors whose samples were sequenced were randomly selected healthy volunteers, three of them men and five women. Libraries were sequenced as 2 x 150 bp reads on Illumina HiSeq 2000/2500, MiSeq or NextSeq. Among the eight sequenced donors, seven were HCMV-seropositive and one was HCMV-seronegative. The full study reports these points: In several donors, the dominant CD3+CD56+NKG2C+ clonotypes were found to rank among the top 10 CD8+ clonotypes and to make up about 1.0-7.5% of CD8+ T cells. It remained unclear whether the expanded NKG2C-expressing T cell clones were specific for HCMV antigens. Those dominant clonotypes were again the most abundant among CD3+CD56-NKG2C+ cells in a few donors, at about 25-65%.

The CDR3 goes from the cysteine to the phenylalanine over 16 residues. No DNA sequence was recorded. The germline V gene encodes CDR1 MNHEY and CDR2 SVGAGI. HCMV serostatus was determined by detecting HCMV-specific IgG in serum with a commercial ELISA kit. Ficoll density gradient centrifugation was used to isolate peripheral blood mononuclear cells from blood. A remark on this clonotype: Its antigen remains unidentified.

Instrument used: Illumina HiSeq 2000. The TCR beta cDNA libraries were made using 5'RACE template switching, a step that added both a universal primer site and unique molecular identifiers. Priming for cDNA synthesis came from the TCR beta constant segment, and two successive PCR amplification steps followed. Per the original workflow: MIGEC was used to demultiplex reads and group reads by UMI, and MiTCR was used to assemble and quantify clonotypes. To exclude erroneous sequences, only TCR cDNA sequences supported by at least two reads were retained. The tcR package was used for downstream repertoire analysis, and clonotypes were matched between fractions using CDR3 nucleotide sequence together with V segment. Antigen specificity was annotated against VDJdb with VDJmatch, allowing one amino acid substitution in CDR3. The reads were reprocessed in TCRdb, with one entry per CDR3 protein sequence and no accompanying DNA. The V and J calls and clone size are TCRdb's, not the authors'. This sample's table lists roughly 420,000 distinct CDR3 sequences. The ten largest clones represent 6% to 8% of the sample.

The chain employs TRBV6-5 and TRBJ2-3; TCRdb selects TRBD2, and the lack of DNA leaves this call unchecked. Material for sequencing was blood T cells: a sorted CD56 or NKG2C T cell subset, CD4+ or CD8+ T cells, or bulk PBMC T cells (not recorded which). The origin of this receptor is a woman between 18 and 69 years old in good health. The CDR3 region: CASSYSWGPYTDTQYF.